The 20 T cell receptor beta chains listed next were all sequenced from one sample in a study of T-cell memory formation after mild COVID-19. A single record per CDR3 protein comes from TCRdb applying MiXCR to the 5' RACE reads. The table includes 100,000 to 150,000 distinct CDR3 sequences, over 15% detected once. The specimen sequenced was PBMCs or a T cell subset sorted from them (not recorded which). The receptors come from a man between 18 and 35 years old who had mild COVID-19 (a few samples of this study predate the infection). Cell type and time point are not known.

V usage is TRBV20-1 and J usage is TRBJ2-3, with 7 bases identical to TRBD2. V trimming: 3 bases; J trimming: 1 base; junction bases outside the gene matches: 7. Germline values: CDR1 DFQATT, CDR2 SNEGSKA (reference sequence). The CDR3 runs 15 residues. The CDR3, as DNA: TGCAGTGCTAGGTTCGGCGGGGGAGGCACAGATACGCAGTATTTT. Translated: CSARFGGGGTDTQYF.

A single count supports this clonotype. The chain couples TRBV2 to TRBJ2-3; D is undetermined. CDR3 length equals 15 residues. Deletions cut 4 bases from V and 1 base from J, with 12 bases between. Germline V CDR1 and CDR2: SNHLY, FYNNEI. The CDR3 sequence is CASSVVGGGTDTQYF. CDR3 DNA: TGTGCCAGCAGTGTCGTAGGCGGTGGCACAGATACGCAGTATTTT.

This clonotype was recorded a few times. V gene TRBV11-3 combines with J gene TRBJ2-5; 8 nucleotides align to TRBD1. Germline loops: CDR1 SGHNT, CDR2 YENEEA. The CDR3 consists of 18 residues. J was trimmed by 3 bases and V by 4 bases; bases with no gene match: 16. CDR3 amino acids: CASSSIHATGTGKETQYF. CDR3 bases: TGTGCCAGCAGCTCGATTCACGCTACCGGGACAGGAAAAGAGACCCAGTACTTC.

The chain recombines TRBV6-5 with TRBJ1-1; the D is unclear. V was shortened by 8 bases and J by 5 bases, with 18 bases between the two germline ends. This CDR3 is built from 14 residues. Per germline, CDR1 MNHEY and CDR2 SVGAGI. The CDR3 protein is CASREPTVGTEAFF. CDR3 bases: TGTGCCAGCCGGGAGCCGACTGTGGGGACTGAAGCTTTCTTT.

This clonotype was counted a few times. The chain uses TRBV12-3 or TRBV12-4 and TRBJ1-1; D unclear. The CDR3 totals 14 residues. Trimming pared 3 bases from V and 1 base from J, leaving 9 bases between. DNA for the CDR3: TGTGCCAGCAGTTTTCTAATCTGGAACACTGAAGCTTTCTTT. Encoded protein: CASSFLIWNTEAFF.

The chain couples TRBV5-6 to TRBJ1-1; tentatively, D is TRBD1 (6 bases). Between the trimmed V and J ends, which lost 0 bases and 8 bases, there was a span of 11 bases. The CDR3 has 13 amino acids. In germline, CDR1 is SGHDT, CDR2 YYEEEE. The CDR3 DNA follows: TGTGCCAGCAGCTTGGCAGGGGCCGCCGAAGCTTTCTTT. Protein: CASSLAGAAEAFF.

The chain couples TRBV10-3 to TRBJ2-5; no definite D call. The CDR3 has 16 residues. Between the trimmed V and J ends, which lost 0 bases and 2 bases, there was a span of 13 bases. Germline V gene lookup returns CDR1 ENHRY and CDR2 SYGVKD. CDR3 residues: CAISESEVGGQETQYF. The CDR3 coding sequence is TGTGCCATCAGTGAGTCGGAAGTTGGCGGACAAGAGACCCAGTACTTC.

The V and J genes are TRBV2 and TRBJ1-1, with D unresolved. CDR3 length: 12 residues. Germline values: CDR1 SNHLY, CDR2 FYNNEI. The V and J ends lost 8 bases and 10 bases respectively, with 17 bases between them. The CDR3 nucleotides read TGTGCCAGCCCGTTTGAGGGTACAACAGCTTTCTTT. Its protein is CASPFEGTTAFF.

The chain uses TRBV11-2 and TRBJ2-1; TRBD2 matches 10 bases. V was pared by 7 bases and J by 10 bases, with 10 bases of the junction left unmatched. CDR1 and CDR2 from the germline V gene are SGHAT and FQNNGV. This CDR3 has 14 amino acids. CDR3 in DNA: TGTGCCAGCACCTCGACTAGCGGGCGGAGGGAGCAGTTCTTC. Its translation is CASTSTSGRREQFF.

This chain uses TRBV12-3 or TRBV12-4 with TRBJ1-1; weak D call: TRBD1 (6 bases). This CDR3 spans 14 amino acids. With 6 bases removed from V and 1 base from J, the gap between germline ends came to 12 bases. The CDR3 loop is CASSRAQGNTEAFF. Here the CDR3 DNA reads TGTGCCAGCAGCCGGGCACAGGGGAACACTGAAGCTTTCTTT.

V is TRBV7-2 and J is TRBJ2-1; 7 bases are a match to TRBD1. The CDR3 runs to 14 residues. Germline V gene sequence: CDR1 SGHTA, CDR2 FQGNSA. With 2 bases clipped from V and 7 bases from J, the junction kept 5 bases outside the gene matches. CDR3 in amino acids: CASSLFYRGNEQFF. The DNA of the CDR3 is TGTGCCAGCAGCTTATTTTACAGGGGAAATGAGCAGTTCTTC.

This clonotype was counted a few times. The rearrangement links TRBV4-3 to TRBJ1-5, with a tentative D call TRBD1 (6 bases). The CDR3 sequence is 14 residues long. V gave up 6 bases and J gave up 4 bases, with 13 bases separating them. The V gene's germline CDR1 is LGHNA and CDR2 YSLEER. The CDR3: CASSLQRGNQPQHF. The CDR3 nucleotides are TGCGCCAGCAGTCTTCAGAGGGGGAATCAGCCCCAGCATTTT.

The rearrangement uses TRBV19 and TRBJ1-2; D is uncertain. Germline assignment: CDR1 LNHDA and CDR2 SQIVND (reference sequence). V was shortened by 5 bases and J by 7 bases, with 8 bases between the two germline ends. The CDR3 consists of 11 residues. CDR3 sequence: CASSLGIGYTF. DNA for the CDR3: TGTGCCAGTAGTTTGGGGATTGGCTACACCTTC.

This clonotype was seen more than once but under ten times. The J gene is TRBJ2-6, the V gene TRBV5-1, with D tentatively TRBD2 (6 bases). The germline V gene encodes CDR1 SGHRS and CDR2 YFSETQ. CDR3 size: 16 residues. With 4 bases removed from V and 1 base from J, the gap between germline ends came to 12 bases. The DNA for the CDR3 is TGCGCCAGCAGCGGGTCGCGGGGTTCTGGGGCCAACGTCCTGACTTTC. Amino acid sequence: CASSGSRGSGANVLTF.

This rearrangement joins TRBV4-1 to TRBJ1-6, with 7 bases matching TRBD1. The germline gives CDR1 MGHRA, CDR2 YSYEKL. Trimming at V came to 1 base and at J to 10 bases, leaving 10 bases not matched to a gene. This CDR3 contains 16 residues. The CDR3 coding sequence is TGCGCCAGCAGCCAAGGGAACGACAGGGCGAGCTCACCCCTCCACTTT. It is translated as CASSQGNDRASSPLHF.

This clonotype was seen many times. CDR3 sequence: CSAGDTGELFF. CDR3 DNA sequence: TGCAGCGCCGGGGACACCGGGGAGCTGTTTTTT. The chain recombines TRBV29-1 with TRBJ2-2, with D tentatively TRBD2 (5 bases). This CDR3 contains 11 residues. V lost 7 bases and J 3 bases, leaving 6 bases between the germline ends. Germline CDR1 reads SQVTM; CDR2 reads ANQGSEA.

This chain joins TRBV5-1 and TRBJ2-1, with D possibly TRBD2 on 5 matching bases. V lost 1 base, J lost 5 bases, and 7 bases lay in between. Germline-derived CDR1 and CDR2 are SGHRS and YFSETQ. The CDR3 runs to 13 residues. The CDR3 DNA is TGCGCCAGCAGCTTGCTGAGGGACAATGAGCAGTTCTTC. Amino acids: CASSLLRDNEQFF.

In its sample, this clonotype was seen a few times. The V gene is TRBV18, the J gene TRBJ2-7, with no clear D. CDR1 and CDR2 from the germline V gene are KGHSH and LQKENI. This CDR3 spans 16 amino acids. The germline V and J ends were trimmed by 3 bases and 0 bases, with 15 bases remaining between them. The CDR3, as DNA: TGTGCCAGCTCACCGCCGAGGAAGGGAAGCTCCTACGAGCAGTACTTC. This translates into CASSPPRKGSSYEQYF. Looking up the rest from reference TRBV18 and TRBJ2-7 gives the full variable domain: NAGVMQNPRHLVRRRGQEARLRCSPMKGHSHVYWYRQLPEEGLKFMVYLQKENIIDESGMPKERFSAEFPKEGPSILRIQQVVRGDSAAYFCASSPPRKGSSYEQYFGPGTRLTVT.

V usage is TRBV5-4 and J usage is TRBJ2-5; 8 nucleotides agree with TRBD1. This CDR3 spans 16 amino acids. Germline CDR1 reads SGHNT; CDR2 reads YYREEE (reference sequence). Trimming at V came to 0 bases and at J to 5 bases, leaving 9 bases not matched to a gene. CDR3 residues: CASSLAQGASRETQYF. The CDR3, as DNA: TGTGCCAGCAGCTTGGCCCAGGGGGCGTCAAGGGAGACCCAGTACTTC.

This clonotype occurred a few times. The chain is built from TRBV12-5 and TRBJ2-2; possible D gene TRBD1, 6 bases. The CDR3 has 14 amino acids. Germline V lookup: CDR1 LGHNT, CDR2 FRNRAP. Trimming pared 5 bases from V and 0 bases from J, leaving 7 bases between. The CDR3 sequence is CASGTGSNTGELFF. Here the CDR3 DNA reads TGTGCTAGTGGTACAGGGTCGAACACCGGGGAGCTGTTTTTT.